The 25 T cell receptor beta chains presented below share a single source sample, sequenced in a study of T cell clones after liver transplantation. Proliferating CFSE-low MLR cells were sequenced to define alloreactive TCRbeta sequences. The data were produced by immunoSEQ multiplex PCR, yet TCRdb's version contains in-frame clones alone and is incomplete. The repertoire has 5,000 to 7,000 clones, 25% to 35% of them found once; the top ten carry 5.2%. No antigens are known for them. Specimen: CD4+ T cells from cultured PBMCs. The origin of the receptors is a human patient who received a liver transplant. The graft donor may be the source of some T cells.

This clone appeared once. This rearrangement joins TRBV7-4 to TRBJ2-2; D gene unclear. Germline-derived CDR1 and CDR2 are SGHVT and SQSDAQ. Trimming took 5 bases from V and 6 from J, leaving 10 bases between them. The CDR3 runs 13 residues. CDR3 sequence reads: CASSHPVPGELFF. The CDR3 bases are TGTGCCAGCAGCCACCCCGTGCCCGGGGAGCTGTTTTTT.

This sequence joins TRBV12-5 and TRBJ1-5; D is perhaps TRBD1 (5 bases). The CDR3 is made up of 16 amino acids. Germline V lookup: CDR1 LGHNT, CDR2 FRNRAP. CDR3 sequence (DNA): TGTTACCACTCGGACATGGCACCTTATAGCAATCAGCCCCAGCATTTT. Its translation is CYHSDMAPYSNQPQHF.

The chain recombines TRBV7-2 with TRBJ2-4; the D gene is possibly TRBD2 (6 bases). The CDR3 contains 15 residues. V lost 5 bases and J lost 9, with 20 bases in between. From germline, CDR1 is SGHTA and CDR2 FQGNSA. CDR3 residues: CASSPGTHKTSIQYF. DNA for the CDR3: TGTGCCAGCAGCCCCGGGACTCACAAAACAAGCATTCAGTACTTC.

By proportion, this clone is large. Here the CDR3 reads CASSGQGGQPQHF. The CDR3 nucleotides are TGTGCCAGCAGTGGACAGGGGGGTCAGCCCCAGCATTTT. V and J are TRBV6-1 and TRBJ1-5, with 9 bases identical to TRBD1. This CDR3 comprises 13 residues. The germline CDR1 and CDR2 sequences are MNHNS and SASEGT. The junction had 1 base not matched to a gene; V was cut back by 4 bases and J by 6 bases.

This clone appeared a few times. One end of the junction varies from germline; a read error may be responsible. The DNA of the CDR3 is TGCGCCAGCAGCCCGGGGACCTGGACGGATACGCAGTATTTT. This encodes CASSPGTWTDTQYF. V and J are TRBV5-4 and TRBJ2-3; D tentatively reads TRBD1 or TRBD2 (5 bases each). From germline, CDR1 is SGHNT and CDR2 YYREEE (reference sequence). This CDR3 region has 14 residues.

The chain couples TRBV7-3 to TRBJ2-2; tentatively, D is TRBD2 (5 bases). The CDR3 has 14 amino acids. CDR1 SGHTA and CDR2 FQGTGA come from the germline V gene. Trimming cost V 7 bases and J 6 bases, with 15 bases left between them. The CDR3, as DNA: TGTGCCAGCACCGTAGGACCTAGCTCCGGGGAGCTGTTTTTT. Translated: CASTVGPSSGELFF.

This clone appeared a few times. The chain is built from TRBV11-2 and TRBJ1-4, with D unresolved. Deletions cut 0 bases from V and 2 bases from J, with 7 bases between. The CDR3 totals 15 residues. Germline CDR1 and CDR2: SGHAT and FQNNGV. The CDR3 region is CASSLEGRTNEKLFF. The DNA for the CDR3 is TGTGCCAGCAGCTTAGAAGGGCGGACTAATGAAAAACTGTTTTTT.

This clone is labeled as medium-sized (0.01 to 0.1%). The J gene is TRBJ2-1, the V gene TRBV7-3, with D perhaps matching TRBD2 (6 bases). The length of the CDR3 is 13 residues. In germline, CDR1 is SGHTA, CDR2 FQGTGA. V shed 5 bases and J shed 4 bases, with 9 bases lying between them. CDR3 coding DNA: TGTGCCAGCAGCGAGGGACTGTACAATGAGCAGTTCTTC. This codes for CASSEGLYNEQFF.

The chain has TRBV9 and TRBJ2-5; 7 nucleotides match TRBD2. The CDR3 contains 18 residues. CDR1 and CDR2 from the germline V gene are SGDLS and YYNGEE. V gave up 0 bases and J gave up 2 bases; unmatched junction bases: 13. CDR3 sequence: CASSVGEGWRGIQETQYF. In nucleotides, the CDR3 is TGTGCCAGCAGCGTAGGCGAGGGTTGGCGGGGGATACAAGAGACCCAGTACTTC.

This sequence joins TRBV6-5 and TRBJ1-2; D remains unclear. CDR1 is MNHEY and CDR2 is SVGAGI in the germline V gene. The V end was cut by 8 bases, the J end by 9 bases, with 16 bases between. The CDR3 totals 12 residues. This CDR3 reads CASRRGYSSYTF. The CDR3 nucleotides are TGTGCCAGCCGCCGAGGGTATTCTAGCTACACCTTC.

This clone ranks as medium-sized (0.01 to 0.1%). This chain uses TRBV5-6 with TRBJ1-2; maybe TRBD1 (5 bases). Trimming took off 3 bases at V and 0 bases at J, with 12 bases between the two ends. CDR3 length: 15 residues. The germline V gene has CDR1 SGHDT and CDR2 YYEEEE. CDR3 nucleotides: TGTGCCAGCAGCTGGTACAGGCGAACTAACTATGGCTACACCTTC. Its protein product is CASSWYRRTNYGYTF. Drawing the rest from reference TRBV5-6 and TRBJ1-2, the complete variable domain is DAGVTQSPTHLIKTRGQQVTLRCSPKSGHDTVSWYQQALGQGPQFIFQYYEEEERQRGNFPDRFSGHQFPNYSSELNVNALLLGDSALYLCASSWYRRTNYGYTFGSGTRLTVV.

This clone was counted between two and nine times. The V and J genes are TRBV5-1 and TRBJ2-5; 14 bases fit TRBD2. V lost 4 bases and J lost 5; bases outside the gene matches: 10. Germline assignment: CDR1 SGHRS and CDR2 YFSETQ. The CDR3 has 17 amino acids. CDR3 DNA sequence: TGCGCCAGCAGCCTACGGGGACTAGCGGGAGCCCGGGAGACCCAGTACTTC. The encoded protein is CASSLRGLAGARETQYF.

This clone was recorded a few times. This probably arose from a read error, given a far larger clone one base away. CDR3 DNA: TGCAGCGCAGGAGGTTGGGCCTACAATGAGCAGTTCTTC. It translates to CSAGGWAYNEQFF. V gene TRBV29-1 combines with J gene TRBJ2-1, with D possibly being TRBD2 (5 bases). The CDR3 has 13 amino acids. Trimming cost V 7 bases and J 2 bases, with 12 bases left between them. The germline gives CDR1 SQVTM, CDR2 ANQGSEA.

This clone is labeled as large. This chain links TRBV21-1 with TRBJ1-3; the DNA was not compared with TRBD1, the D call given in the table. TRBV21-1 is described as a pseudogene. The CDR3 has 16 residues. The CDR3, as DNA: TGTGCCAGCAGCACGTCGGCAGGGGGGAATGGAAACACCATATATTTT. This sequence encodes CASSTSAGGNGNTIYF.

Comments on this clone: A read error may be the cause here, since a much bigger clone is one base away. The CDR3 DNA reads as TGTGCCAGCAGCTTAAGGCAGGGAGGGAGTGAAAAACTGTTTTTT. This translates into CASSLRQGGSEKLFF. This chain connects TRBV7-2 to TRBJ1-4; tentative D call: TRBD1 (5 bases). This CDR3 region has 15 residues. The ends were cut back, 2 bases at V and 7 bases at J, with 14 bases in the middle. CDR1 is SGHTA, CDR2 FQGNSA, per germline.

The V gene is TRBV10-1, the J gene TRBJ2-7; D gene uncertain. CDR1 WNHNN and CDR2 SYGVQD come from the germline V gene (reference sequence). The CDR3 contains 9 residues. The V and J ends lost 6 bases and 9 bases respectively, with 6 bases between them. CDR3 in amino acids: CASSVPQYF. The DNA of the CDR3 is TGCGCCAGCAGCGTACCGCAGTACTTC.

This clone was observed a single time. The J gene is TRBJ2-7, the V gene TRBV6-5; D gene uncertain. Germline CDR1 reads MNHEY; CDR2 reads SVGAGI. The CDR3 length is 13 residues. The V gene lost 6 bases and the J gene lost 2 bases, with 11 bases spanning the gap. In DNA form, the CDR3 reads TGTGCCAGCAGCTCCCAGGTCCCCTACGAGCAGTACTTC. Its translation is CASSSQVPYEQYF.

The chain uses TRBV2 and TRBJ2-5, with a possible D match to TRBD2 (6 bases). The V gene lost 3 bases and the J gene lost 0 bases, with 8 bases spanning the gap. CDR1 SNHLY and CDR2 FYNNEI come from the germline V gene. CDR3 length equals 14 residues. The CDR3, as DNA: TGTGCCAGCAGTGATCGGGAGTACCAAGAGACCCAGTACTTC. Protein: CASSDREYQETQYF. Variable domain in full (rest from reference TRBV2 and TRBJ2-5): EPEVTQTPSHQVTQMGQEVILRCVPISNHLYFYWYRQILGQKVEFLVSFYNNEISEKSEIFDDQFSVERPDGSNFTLKIRSTKLEDSAMYFCASSDREYQETQYFGPGTRLLVL.

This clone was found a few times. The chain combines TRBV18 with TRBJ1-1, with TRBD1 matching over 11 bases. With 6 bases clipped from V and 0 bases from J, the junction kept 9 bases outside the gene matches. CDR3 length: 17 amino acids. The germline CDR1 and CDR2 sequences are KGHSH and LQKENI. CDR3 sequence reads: CASSLRTGGGMNTEAFF. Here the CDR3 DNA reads TGTGCCAGCTCTCTCAGGACAGGGGGCGGAATGAACACTGAAGCTTTCTTT. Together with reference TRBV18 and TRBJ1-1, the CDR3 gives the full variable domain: NAGVMQNPRHLVRRRGQEARLRCSPMKGHSHVYWYRQLPEEGLKFMVYLQKENIIDESGMPKERFSAEFPKEGPSILRIQQVVRGDSAAYFCASSLRTGGGMNTEAFFGQGTRLTVV.

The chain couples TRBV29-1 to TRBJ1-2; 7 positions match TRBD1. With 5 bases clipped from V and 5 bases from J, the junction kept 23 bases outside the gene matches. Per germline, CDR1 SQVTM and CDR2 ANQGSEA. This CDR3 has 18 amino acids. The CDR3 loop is CSVPGAMYTGAIDYGYTF. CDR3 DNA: TGCAGCGTTCCAGGGGCGATGTATACAGGGGCGATCGATTATGGCTACACCTTC.

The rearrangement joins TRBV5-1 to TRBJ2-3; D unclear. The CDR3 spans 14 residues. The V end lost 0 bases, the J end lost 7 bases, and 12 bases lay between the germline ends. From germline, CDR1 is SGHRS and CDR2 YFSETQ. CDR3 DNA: TGCGCCAGCAGCTTGGCCGGCGGCTCCAATACGCAGTATTTT. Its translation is CASSLAGGSNTQYF.

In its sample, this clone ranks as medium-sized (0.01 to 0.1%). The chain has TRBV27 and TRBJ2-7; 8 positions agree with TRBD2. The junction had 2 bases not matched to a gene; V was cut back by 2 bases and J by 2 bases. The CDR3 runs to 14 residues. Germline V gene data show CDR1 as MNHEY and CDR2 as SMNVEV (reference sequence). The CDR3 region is CASSLAGGPYEQYF. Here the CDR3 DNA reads TGTGCCAGCAGTTTAGCGGGAGGCCCCTACGAGCAGTACTTC.

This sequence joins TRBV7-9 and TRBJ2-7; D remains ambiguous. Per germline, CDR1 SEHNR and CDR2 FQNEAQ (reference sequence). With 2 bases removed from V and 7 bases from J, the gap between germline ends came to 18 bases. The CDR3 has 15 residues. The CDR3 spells CASSLSPNSLREQYF. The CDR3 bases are TGTGCCAGCAGCTTATCACCCAACTCACTCCGGGAGCAGTACTTC.

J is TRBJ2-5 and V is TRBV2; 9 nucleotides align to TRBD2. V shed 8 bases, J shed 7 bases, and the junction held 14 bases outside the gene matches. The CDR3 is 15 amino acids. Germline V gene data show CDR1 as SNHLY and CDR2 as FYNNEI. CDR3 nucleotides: TGTGCCAGCGAGAGGGCCAGCGGGAGGCCGGGGACCCAGTACTTC. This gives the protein CASERASGRPGTQYF.

The DNA for the CDR3 is TGTGCCAGCAGCCCCCGGGGACATTCGAGCACTGAAGCTTTCTTT. Translating it yields CASSPRGHSSTEAFF. The rearrangement joins TRBV7-9 to TRBJ1-1; D possibly corresponds to TRBD1 (6 bases). The CDR3 spans 15 residues. Trimming cost V 5 bases and J 4 bases, with 17 bases left between them. CDR1 and CDR2 from the germline V gene are SEHNR and FQNEAQ (reference sequence).